Reported below is one T cell receptor (beta chain). Its target antigen remains unknown. No base quality information exists; no much larger clone differs at one position. The immunoSEQ Assay, a bias-controlled multiplex PCR, was used to amplify TCRbeta CDR3 regions from genomic DNA. The authors processed their data as follows. Nucleated cell counts per sample were estimated from amplification of reference gene primers within the assay. Sequence reads were collapsed and filtered to measure the absolute abundance of every unique TCRbeta CDR3 rearrangement. For each sample, productive Simpson clonality was calculated by taking the square root of Simpson's diversity index across productive rearrangements. Imported from immuneACCESS, the table was reduced by TCRdb to in-frame sequences with V and J called. These copies leave out some clones; in studies compared against another copy, an unresolved V gene accounts for under half, and the cause of the remainder is not known. The V and J calls and the clone size are those of that table, but D and trimming were determined from the DNA. In this sample the table shows about 200,000 clones, around 80% of which occur a single time. Approximately 12% of the sample rests with the top ten.

Each collaborating institution followed its own protocols to collect whole blood in K2EDTA tubes. For TCRbeta analysis, collaborators shipped samples in one of three forms: frozen whole blood, isolated PBMCs, or DNA extracted from either of those sample types. This entry belongs to a study of blood T cell repertoires in COVID-19 (dated by TCRdb to 2020 to 2021). About the study as a whole: Samples covering the acute and convalescent phases of COVID-19 were provided by collaborators in the United States, Italy and Spain. The prospective study material was composed of cDNA or gDNA derived from T cells, B-cell-depleted T cells, or PBMCs. The dataset comprised deeply sampled blood TCRbeta repertoires from subjects exposed to, actively infected with, or recovered from COVID-19. A freely available public database, intended as a resource for researchers studying the immune response to SARS-CoV-2, is where the repertoires were released. Samples were obtained from the ongoing ImmuneRACE study (first 160 participants) and from roughly 1,300 subjects provided by 6 global collaborators. The sample metadata nearly always contained a de-identified subject ID, COVID-19 status, age in years and sex. Where HLA class I and class II types were available, the types were taken from metadata supplied by the sample provider, not from assay-based typing.

Study-wide findings and limitations: The quantity of clinical and demographic metadata differed by source and by participant and was supplied without curation.

Including the terminal cysteine and phenylalanine, the CDR3 comprises 15 residues. Here the CDR3 DNA is all that survives: 45 bases in frame from base 1. V and J are trimmed by 7 bases and 2 bases, and the gene matches miss 9 bases of the junction. The germline V gene (reference sequence) yields LNHDA for CDR1 and SQIVND for CDR2. The clonotype was recovered from a woman aged 40 to 50 with acute or convalescent COVID-19. The material sequenced was peripheral blood. The chain was built from TRBV19 and TRBJ1-2, with 8 middle bases fitting TRBD1. The CDR3 has the sequence CASTPMGTGNYGYTF. The sequenced DNA is TGTGCCAGTACCCCTATGGGGACAGGAAACTATGGCTACACCTTC.